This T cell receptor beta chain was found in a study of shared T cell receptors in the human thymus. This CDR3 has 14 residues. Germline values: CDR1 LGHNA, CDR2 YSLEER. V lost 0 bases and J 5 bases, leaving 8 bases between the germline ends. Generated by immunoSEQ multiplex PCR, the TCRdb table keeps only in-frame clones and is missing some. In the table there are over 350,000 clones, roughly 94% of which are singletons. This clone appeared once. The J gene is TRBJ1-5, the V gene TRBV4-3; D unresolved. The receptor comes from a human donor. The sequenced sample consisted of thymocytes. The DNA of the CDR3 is TGCGCCAGCAGCCAAGATGGAGGGTATCAGCCCCAGCATTTT. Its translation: CASSQDGGYQPQHF.